The entry below describes one T cell receptor beta chain. The record originates from a study of blood T cell repertoires in COVID-19. Germline V gene lookup returns CDR1 MDHEN and CDR2 SYDVKM. CDR3 length: 12 residues. V lost 4 bases and J lost 4, with 8 bases in between. Original handling: Scientists estimated how many nucleated cells there were by amplifying reference gene primers. Clones were sequenced by immunoSEQ multiplex PCR, and TCRdb holds only the in-frame ones, with some missing. V and J calls and clone size are as listed in that table; D and trimming were resolved from the DNA. The table records over 75,000 clones, around 81% of them present only once.

The rearrangement uses TRBV28 and TRBJ2-7, with D possibly TRBD2 on 5 matching bases. Sequenced sample: peripheral blood. This clonotype originated in a man aged 50-59 years who had recovered from COVID-19. The CDR3 coding sequence is TGTGCCAGCAGTTCGGGGTTATACGAGCAGTACTTC. Protein: CASSSGLYEQYF.